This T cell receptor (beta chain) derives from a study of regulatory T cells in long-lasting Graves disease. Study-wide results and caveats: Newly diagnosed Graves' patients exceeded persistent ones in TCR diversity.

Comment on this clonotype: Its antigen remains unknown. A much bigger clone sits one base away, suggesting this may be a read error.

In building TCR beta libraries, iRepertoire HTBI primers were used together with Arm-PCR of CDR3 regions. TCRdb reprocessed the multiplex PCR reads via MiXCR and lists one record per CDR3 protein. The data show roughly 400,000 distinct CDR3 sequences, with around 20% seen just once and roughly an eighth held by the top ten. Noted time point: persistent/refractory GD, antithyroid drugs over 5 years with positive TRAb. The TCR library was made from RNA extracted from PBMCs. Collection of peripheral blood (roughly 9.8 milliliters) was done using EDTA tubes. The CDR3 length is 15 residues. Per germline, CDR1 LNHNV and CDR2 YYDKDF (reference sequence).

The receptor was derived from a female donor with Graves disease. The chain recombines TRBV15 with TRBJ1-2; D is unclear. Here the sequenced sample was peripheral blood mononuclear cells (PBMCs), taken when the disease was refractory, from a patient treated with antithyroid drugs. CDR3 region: CATSRGPESNCGYTF. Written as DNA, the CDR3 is TGTGCCACCAGCAGAGGCCCAGAGTCTAACTGTGGCTACACCTTC.